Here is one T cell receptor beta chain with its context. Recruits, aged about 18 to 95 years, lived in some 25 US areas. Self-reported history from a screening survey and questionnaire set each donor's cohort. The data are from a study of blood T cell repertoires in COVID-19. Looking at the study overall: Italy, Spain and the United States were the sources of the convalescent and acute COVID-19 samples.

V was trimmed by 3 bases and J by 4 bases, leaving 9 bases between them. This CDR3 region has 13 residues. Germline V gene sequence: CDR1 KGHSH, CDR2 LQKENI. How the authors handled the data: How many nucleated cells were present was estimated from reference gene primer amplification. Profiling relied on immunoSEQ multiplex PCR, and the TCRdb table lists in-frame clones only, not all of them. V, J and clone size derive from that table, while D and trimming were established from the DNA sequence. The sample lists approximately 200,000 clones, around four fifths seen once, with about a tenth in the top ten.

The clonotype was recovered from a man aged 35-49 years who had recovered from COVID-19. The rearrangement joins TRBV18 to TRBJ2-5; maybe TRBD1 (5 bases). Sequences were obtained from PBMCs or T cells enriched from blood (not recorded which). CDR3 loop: CASSPDSRETQYF. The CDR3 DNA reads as TGTGCCAGCTCACCCGACAGCAGAGAGACCCAGTACTTC.